This note documents a single T cell receptor beta chain sequence. Its antigen is unidentified. This entry comes from a study of cytomegalovirus exposure and HLA in healthy donors. Broader study findings: Analyzed later, most CMV-associated TCR beta chains appeared HLA-restricted. CMV serostatus was the only immune exposure information that was available. Listed as cytomegalovirus-associated were more than 150 TCR beta chains.

The PCR had 60 Vbeta and 13 Jbeta primers. Under the authors' procedure: Later analysis identified approximately 80 million unique TCR beta chains, approximately 11 million shared. The table came from immunoSEQ multiplex PCR; TCRdb's copy has only in-frame clones and leaves some out. V and J calls and clone size are given by that table; D and trimming were obtained from the DNA. The table lists 100,000 to 150,000 clones, approximately 74% of them singletons, with 3.5% to 4.5% in the top ten. Sequencing used PBMCs. This clonotype was sampled from a man in his forties in good health and CMV-seropositive.

This CDR3 reads CASRGTNTEAFF. In DNA, the CDR3 is TGTGCCTCGAGGGGGACGAACACTGAAGCTTTCTTT. V and J are TRBV25-1 and TRBJ1-1, with D tentatively TRBD1 (6 bases). Trimming stripped 11 bases from V and 1 base from J, with 11 bases between. The CDR3 loop spans 12 amino acids. Germline V gene lookup returns CDR1 MGHDK and CDR2 SYGVNS. The variable domain in full, completed from reference TRBV25-1 and TRBJ1-1, reads EADIYQTPRYLVIGTGKKITLECSQTMGHDKMYWYQQDPGMELHLIHYSYGVNSTEKGDLSSESTVSRIRTEHFPLTLESARPSHTSQYLCASRGTNTEAFFGQGTRLTVV.